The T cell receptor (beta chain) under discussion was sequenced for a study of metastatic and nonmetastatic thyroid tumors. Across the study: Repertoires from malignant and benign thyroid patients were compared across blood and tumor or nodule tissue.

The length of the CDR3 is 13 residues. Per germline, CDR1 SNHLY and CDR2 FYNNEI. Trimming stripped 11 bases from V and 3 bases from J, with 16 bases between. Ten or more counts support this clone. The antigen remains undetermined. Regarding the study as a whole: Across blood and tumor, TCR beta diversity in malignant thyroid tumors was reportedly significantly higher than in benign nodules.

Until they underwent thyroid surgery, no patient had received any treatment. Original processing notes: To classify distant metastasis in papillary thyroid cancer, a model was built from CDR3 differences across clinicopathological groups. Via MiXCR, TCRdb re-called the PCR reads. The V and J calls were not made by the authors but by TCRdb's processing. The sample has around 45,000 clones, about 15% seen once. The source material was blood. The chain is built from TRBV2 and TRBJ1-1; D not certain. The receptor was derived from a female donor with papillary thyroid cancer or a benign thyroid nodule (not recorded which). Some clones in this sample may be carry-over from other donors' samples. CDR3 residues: CAGSQRVDTEAFF. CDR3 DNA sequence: TGTGCCGGTTCACAACGGGTAGACACTGAAGCTTTCTTT.